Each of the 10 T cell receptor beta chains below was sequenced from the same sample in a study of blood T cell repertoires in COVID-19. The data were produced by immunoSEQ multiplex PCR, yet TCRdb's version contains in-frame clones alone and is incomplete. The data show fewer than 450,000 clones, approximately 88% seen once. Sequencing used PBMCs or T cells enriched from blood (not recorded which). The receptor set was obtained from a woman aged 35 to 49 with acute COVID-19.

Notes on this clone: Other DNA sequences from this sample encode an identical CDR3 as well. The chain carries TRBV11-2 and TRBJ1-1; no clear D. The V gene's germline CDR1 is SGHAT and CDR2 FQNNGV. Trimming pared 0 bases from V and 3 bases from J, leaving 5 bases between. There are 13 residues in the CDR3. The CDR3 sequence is CASSLDRDTEAFF. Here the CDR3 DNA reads TGTGCCAGCAGCTTAGACCGGGACACTGAAGCTTTCTTT.

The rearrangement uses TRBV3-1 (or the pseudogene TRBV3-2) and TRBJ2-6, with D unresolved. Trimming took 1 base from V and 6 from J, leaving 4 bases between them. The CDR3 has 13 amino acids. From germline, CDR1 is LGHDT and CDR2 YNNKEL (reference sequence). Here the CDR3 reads CASSQASANVLTF. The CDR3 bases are TGTGCCAGCAGCCAAGCCTCGGCCAACGTCCTGACTTTC.

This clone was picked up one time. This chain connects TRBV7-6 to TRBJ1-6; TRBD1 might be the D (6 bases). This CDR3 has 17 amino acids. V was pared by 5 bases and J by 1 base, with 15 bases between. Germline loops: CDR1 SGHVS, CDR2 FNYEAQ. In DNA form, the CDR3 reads TGTGCCAGCAGCCCGGGACACAGAGAATCCTATAATTCACCCCTCCACTTT. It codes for CASSPGHRESYNSPLHF.

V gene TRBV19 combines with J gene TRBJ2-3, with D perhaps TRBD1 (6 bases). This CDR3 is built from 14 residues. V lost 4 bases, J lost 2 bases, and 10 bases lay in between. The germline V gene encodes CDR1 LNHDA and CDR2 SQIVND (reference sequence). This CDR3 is CASSRDTYTDTQYF. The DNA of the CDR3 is TGTGCCAGTAGTAGGGACACCTACACAGATACGCAGTATTTT. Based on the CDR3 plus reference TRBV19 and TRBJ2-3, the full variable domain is DGGITQSPKYLFRKEGQNVTLSCEQNLNHDAMYWYRQDPGQGLRLIYYSQIVNDFQKGDIAEGYSVSREKKESFPLTVTSAQKNPTAFYLCASSRDTYTDTQYFGPGTRLTVL.

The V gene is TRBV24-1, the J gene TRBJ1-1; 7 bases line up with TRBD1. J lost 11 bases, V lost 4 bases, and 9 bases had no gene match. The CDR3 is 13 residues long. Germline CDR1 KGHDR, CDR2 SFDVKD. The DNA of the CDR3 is TGTGCCACCAGTGAGGGACAGTCTCGTGGTGCTTTCTTT. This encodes CATSEGQSRGAFF.

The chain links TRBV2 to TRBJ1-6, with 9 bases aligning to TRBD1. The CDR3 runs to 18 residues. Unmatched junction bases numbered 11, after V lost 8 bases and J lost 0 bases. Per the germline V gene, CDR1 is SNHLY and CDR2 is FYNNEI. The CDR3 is CASSGQGWASSYNSPLHF. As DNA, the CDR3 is TGTGCCAGCTCAGGACAGGGGTGGGCTAGCTCCTATAATTCACCCCTCCACTTT.

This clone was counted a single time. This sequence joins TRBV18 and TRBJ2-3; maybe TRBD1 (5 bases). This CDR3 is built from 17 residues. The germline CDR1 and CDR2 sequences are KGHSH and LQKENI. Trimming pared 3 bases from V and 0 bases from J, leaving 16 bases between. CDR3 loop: CASSPKNKGRSTDTQYF. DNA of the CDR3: TGTGCCAGCTCACCCAAAAACAAGGGGCGAAGCACAGATACGCAGTATTTT.

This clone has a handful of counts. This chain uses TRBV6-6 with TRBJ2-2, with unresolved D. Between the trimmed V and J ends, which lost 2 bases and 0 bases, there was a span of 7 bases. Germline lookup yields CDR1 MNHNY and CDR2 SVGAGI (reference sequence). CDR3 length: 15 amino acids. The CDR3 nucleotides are TGTGCCAGCAGTTACGTCCAGTCGAACACCGGGGAGCTGTTTTTT. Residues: CASSYVQSNTGELFF.

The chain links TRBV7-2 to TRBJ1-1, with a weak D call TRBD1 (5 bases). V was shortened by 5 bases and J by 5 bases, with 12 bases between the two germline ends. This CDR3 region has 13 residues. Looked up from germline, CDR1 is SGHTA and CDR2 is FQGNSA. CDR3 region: CASSPGPQTEAFF. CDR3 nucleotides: TGTGCCAGCAGCCCAGGGCCACAGACTGAAGCTTTCTTT. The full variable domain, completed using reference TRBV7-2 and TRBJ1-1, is GAGVSQSPSNKVTEKGKDVELRCDPISGHTALYWYRQSLGQGLEFLIYFQGNSAPDKSGLPSDRFSAERTGGSVSTLTIQRTQQEDSAVYLCASSPGPQTEAFFGQGTRLTVV.

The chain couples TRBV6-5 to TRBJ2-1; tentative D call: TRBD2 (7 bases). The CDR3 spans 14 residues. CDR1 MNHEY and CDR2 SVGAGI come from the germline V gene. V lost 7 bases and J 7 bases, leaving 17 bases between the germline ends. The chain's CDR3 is CASMRAGASNEQFF. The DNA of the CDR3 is TGTGCCAGCATGAGGGCGGGGGCGTCAAATGAGCAGTTCTTC.